The 27 T cell receptor beta chains below were found in one sample sequenced in a study of blood T cell repertoires in COVID-19. Data came from immunoSEQ multiplex PCR; TCRdb stores just in-frame clones and leaves some out. Here the sample spans hundreds of thousands of clones, around 88% being singletons. The specimen sequenced was peripheral blood. These TCRs come from a woman aged 30 to 39 with COVID-19, enrolled during active disease.

Here the CDR3 reads CASSPNPAGAWETQYF. Written as DNA, the CDR3 is TGCGCCAGCAGCCCAAACCCGGCGGGGGCCTGGGAGACCCAGTACTTC. V is TRBV5-1 and J is TRBJ2-5; tentative D call: TRBD2 (7 bases). Germline V CDR1 and CDR2: SGHRS, YFSETQ. V dropped 4 bases and J dropped 5 bases, with 21 bases sitting between them. The CDR3 has 16 amino acids.

The rearrangement links TRBV23-1 to TRBJ2-7; the match to TRBD1 covers 10 bases. TRBV23-1 falls under the ORF class, with uncertain function. The trim removed 2 bases at V and 6 bases at J, leaving 22 bases unmatched. This CDR3 has 20 amino acids. The CDR3 loop is CASSQTRDSHRDRGFGEQYV. The CDR3 DNA follows: TGCGCCAGCAGTCAAACCAGAGACAGCCACCGGGACAGGGGCTTCGGCGAGCAGTACGTC.

The CDR3 nucleotides are TGTGCCACCGGACAGGGTGTCGACACTGAAGCTTTCTTT. Protein sequence: CATGQGVDTEAFF. V is TRBV19 and J is TRBJ1-1, with 8 bases that match TRBD1. This CDR3 has 13 amino acids. V lost 10 bases and J lost 3; bases outside the gene matches: 7. Germline CDR1 and CDR2: LNHDA and SQIVND (reference sequence).

This clone came up a few times. The chain is built from TRBV7-9 and TRBJ1-3, with 11 nucleotides matching TRBD1. The CDR3 has 15 amino acids. Losses at the gene ends were 1 base for V and 8 bases for J; bases not matched to a gene: 4. CDR1 and CDR2 (germline): SEHNR, FQNEAQ (reference sequence). CDR3 sequence: CASSLEGQGADTIYF. CDR3 bases: TGTGCCAGCAGCTTAGAAGGACAGGGGGCGGACACCATATATTTT.

The chain combines TRBV6-2 or TRBV6-3 with TRBJ2-3; a possible D gene is TRBD1 (6 bases). There are 18 residues in the CDR3. The germline V and J ends were trimmed by 0 bases and 0 bases, with 16 bases remaining between them. CDR1 is MNHEY and CDR2 is SVGEGT in the germline V gene. The CDR3 DNA sequence: TGTGCCAGCAGTTACTCTTCCACAGGGCTCGAAAGCACAGATACGCAGTATTTT. This translates into CASSYSSTGLESTDTQYF.

The CDR3 DNA reads TGTGCCAGCAGCACTCGAAGTAGCGGGGAGTACAATGAGCAGTTCTTC. It encodes CASSTRSSGEYNEQFF. This sequence joins TRBV9 and TRBJ2-1, with 8 positions matching TRBD2. Trimming took 4 bases from V and 4 from J; bases not matched to a gene: 10. Germline CDR1 reads SGDLS; CDR2 reads YYNGEE. The CDR3 is 16 amino acids.

The rearrangement joins TRBV4-1 to TRBJ2-2; TRBD2 aligns across 8 bases. The CDR3 covers 15 residues. Germline V gene data show CDR1 as MGHRA and CDR2 as YSYEKL. J lost 6 bases, V lost 4 bases, and 7 bases had no gene match. The CDR3 loop is CASSPGLAGAGELFF. The CDR3, as DNA: TGCGCCAGCAGCCCCGGGCTAGCGGGCGCCGGGGAGCTGTTTTTT.

Only one count was recorded for this clone. The chain uses TRBV7-9 and TRBJ2-1; 12 positions match TRBD2. The CDR3 is made up of 19 amino acids. CDR1 is SEHNR and CDR2 is FQNEAQ in the germline V gene (reference sequence). V was pared by 1 base and J by 4 bases, with 11 bases of the junction left unmatched. The CDR3 bases are TGTGCCAGCAGCTTAGATGGGGGACTAGCGGGCAGGATTTACAATGAGCAGTTCTTC. Translation gives CASSLDGGLAGRIYNEQFF. Full variable domain (remainder filled in from reference TRBV7-9 and TRBJ2-1): DTGVSQNPRHKITKRGQNVTFRCDPISEHNRLYWYRQTLGQGPEFLTYFQNEAQLEKSRLLSDRFSAERPKGSFSTLEIQRTEQGDSAMYLCASSLDGGLAGRIYNEQFFGPGTRLTVL.

The V and J genes are TRBV23-1 and TRBJ2-5; maybe TRBD1 (6 bases). TRBV23-1 is assigned to the ORF class and has an uncertain function. The CDR3 has 16 residues. V was cut by 3 bases and J by 1 base, with 15 bases left in between. Here the CDR3 reads CASSHYWRQAQETQYF. For the CDR3, the DNA is TGCGCCAGCAGTCATTATTGGAGACAGGCCCAAGAGACCCAGTACTTC.

This chain joins TRBV6-5 and TRBJ2-6; possibly TRBD2 for D (5 bases). Germline assignment: CDR1 MNHEY and CDR2 SVGAGI. V was cut by 0 bases and J by 5 bases, with 11 bases left in between. This CDR3 contains 16 residues. The CDR3 loop reads CASSYSIERRANVLTF. The CDR3 DNA reads as TGTGCCAGCAGTTACTCGATCGAGCGGAGGGCCAACGTCCTGACTTTC.

This chain joins TRBV19 and TRBJ2-3; tentatively, D is TRBD1 (5 bases). V gave up 7 bases and J gave up 4 bases, with 15 bases separating them. Germline assignment: CDR1 LNHDA and CDR2 SQIVND (reference sequence). This CDR3 spans 14 amino acids. In DNA form, the CDR3 reads TGTGCCAGTATAAGCGCGAAGGGGTCAGATACGCAGTATTTT. Protein sequence: CASISAKGSDTQYF. Full variable domain (rest looked up from reference TRBV19 and TRBJ2-3): DGGITQSPKYLFRKEGQNVTLSCEQNLNHDAMYWYRQDPGQGLRLIYYSQIVNDFQKGDIAEGYSVSREKKESFPLTVTSAQKNPTAFYLCASISAKGSDTQYFGPGTRLTVL.

The chain is built from TRBV5-1 and TRBJ2-7; possible D gene TRBD1, 5 bases. The CDR3 runs to 14 residues. Germline lookup yields CDR1 SGHRS and CDR2 YFSETQ. V was pared by 5 bases and J by 4 bases, with 16 bases between. DNA for the CDR3: TGCGCCAGCAGACAGGATACAGGAGCATACGAGCAGTACGTC. Its translation: CASRQDTGAYEQYV.

V is TRBV19 and J is TRBJ2-3; 7 nucleotides agree with TRBD2. The ends lost 5 bases at V and 1 base at J; junction bases unmatched: 12. Germline CDR1 is LNHDA and CDR2 is SQIVND (reference sequence). This CDR3 has 17 residues. CDR3 coding DNA: TGTGCCAGTAGTCCCCCCTCCCCTAGCGGACGCACAGATACGCAGTATTTT. It translates to CASSPPSPSGRTDTQYF.

The chain employs TRBV12-3 or TRBV12-4 and TRBJ1-2; a weak D match, TRBD1 (6 bases). This CDR3 is 13 amino acids long. Trimming removed 4 bases at V and 7 bases at J, with 13 bases between. The CDR3 loop reads CASSSQGFGGYTF. Here the CDR3 DNA reads TGTGCCAGCAGTTCTCAGGGGTTTGGTGGCTACACCTTC.

The chain uses TRBV4-1 and TRBJ1-5; D is uncertain. The CDR3 covers 12 residues. Germline V CDR1 and CDR2: MGHRA, YSYEKL. Trimming removed 0 bases at V and 6 bases at J, with 3 bases between. CDR3 sequence reads: CASSQDGQPQHF. The CDR3 coding sequence is TGCGCCAGCAGCCAAGACGGTCAGCCCCAGCATTTT.

The rearrangement uses TRBV10-2 and TRBJ1-5, with D perhaps matching TRBD1 (5 bases). The CDR3 extends over 14 amino acids. The germline gives CDR1 WSHSY, CDR2 SAAADI. Trimming took off 6 bases at V and 10 bases at J, with 19 bases between the two ends. CDR3 protein: CASSPDSTLGPQHF. The DNA of the CDR3 is TGCGCCAGCAGCCCCGACAGCACCTTAGGCCCCCAGCATTTT.

The chain recombines TRBV5-1 with TRBJ2-1, with D unclear. CDR1 and CDR2 (germline): SGHRS, YFSETQ. This CDR3 region has 17 residues. V was clipped by 0 bases and J by 0 bases, with 13 bases between them. The CDR3, as DNA: TGCGCCAGCAGCTTGGAGGATCGGGTCAGCTCCTACAATGAGCAGTTCTTC. It yields the protein CASSLEDRVSSYNEQFF.

This clone was seen just once. V usage is TRBV28 and J usage is TRBJ2-5, with a tentative D call TRBD2 (5 bases). Germline V gene data show CDR1 as MDHEN and CDR2 as SYDVKM. Trimming cost V 5 bases and J 4 bases, with 14 bases left between them. There are 14 residues in the CDR3. Here the CDR3 DNA reads TGTGCCAGCAGTGAAGCTGGAGGTTTAGAGACCCAGTACTTC. Translating it yields CASSEAGGLETQYF.

The chain has TRBV7-2 and TRBJ2-7; 9 nucleotides match TRBD1. Per the germline V gene, CDR1 is SGHTA and CDR2 is FQGNSA. This CDR3 region has 14 residues. V shed 5 bases, J shed 3 bases, and the junction held 5 bases outside the gene matches. In DNA, the CDR3 is TGTGCCAGCAGCAAATCGGGACAGGGCTACGAGCAGTACTTC. This translates into CASSKSGQGYEQYF.

This chain connects TRBV4-1 to TRBJ2-3; TRBD2 aligns across 9 bases. This CDR3 spans 17 amino acids. Germline V lookup: CDR1 MGHRA, CDR2 YSYEKL. After removal of 3 bases from V and 0 bases from J, the junction contained 7 bases not matched to a gene. In nucleotides, the CDR3 is TGCGCCAGCAGCCATAGCGGGAGAACGACTAGCACAGATACGCAGTATTTT. It specifies CASSHSGRTTSTDTQYF.

This chain connects TRBV7-9 to TRBJ2-5; maybe TRBD1 (5 bases). Trimming removed 6 bases at V and 5 bases at J, with 10 bases between. This CDR3 has 12 amino acids. From germline, CDR1 is SEHNR and CDR2 FQNEAQ (reference sequence). The CDR3 DNA reads TGTGCCAGCAGTCAGACAGCGGAGACCCAGTACTTC. This gives the protein CASSQTAETQYF.

The rearrangement joins TRBV18 to TRBJ2-7; 7 bases are a match to TRBD1. Germline V CDR1 and CDR2: KGHSH, LQKENI. V lost 0 bases, J lost 2 bases, and 4 bases stayed unmatched. The CDR3 consists of 15 residues. The CDR3 coding sequence is TGTGCCAGCTCACCACCTCCCGGGACAGCCTACGAGCAGTACGTC. It yields the protein CASSPPPGTAYEQYV.

The genes are TRBV5-1 and TRBJ2-5, with D perhaps matching TRBD2 (5 bases). The CDR3 has 20 amino acids. Germline V gives CDR1 SGHRS, CDR2 YFSETQ. The germline V and J ends were trimmed by 1 base and 1 base, with 26 bases remaining between them. In DNA, the CDR3 is TGCGCCAGCAGCTTGTGGCAGGCACGGGGTCGACGAAGCCTCCAAGAGACCCAGTACTTC. Translating gives CASSLWQARGRRSLQETQYF.

This chain uses TRBV27 with TRBJ2-3; 7 nucleotides line up with TRBD1. V lost 3 bases, J lost 3 bases, and 6 bases stayed unmatched. The germline gives CDR1 MNHEY, CDR2 SMNVEV (reference sequence). The length of the CDR3 is 15 residues. CDR3: CASSFRDRVTDTQYF. In nucleotides, the CDR3 is TGTGCCAGCAGTTTCCGGGACAGAGTGACAGATACGCAGTATTTT.

This clone was seen a handful of times. The V and J genes are TRBV11-3 and TRBJ2-2; D may be TRBD1 (6 bases). Trimming left V 4 bases short and J 5 bases short, with 11 bases between. This CDR3 has 14 amino acids. Germline V CDR1 and CDR2: SGHNT, YENEEA. CDR3 region: CASSSPRGTGELFF. In DNA form, the CDR3 reads TGTGCCAGCAGCTCCCCAAGGGGGACCGGGGAGCTGTTTTTT.

This chain links TRBV28 with TRBJ1-2, with D hard to call. The CDR3 contains 12 residues. Germline V CDR1 and CDR2: MDHEN, SYDVKM. The V gene lost 11 bases and the J gene lost 4 bases, with 14 bases spanning the gap. CDR3 in amino acids: CALNNPPYGYTF. CDR3 DNA sequence: TGTGCCCTTAACAATCCCCCCTATGGCTACACCTTC.

CDR3: CSASNFGGNTEAFF. In DNA form, the CDR3 reads TGCAGTGCTAGTAACTTCGGAGGGAACACTGAAGCTTTCTTT. The J gene is TRBJ1-1, the V gene TRBV20-1; no clear D gene. CDR1 and CDR2 (germline): DFQATT, SNEGSKA (reference sequence). Deletions cut 3 bases from V and 1 base from J, with 12 bases between. The CDR3 has 14 amino acids.